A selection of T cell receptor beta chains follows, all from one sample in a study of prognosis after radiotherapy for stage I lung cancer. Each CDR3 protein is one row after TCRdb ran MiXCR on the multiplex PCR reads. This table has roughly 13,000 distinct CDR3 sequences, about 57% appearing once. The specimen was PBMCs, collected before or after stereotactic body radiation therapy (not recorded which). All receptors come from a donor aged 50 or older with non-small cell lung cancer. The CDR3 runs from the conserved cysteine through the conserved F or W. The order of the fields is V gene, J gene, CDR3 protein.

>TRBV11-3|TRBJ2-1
CASSLAHGSEQFF
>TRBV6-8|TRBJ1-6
CASSASPGQGPPLNF
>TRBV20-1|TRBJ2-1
CSGNRAGNEQFF
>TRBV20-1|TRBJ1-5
CSANGQGVNQPQHF
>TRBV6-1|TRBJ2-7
CASRTGLLEHYF
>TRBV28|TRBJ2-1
CASTFQHYAYSYNEQFF
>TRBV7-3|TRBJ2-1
CASSLNPANEQFF
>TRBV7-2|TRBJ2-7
CASRIGAGPYEQYF
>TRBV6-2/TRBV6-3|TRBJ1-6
CASRGTETGGNSPLHF
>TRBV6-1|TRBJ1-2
CASSSATGGAPYVYTF
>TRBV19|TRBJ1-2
CASSIGAGVHYCYTF
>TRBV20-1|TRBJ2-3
CSATGPSGSTDTQYF
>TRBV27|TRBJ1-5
CASSATGNSNQPQHF
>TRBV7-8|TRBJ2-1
CASSWRLAGENEQFF
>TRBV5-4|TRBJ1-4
CASSLRGSDEKLFF
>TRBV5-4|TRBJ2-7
CASSHLGTGNYEQYF
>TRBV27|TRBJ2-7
CASRTGSHEQYF
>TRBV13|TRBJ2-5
CASSSLQEGETQYF
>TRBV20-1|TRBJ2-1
CSANTGTGGINEQFF
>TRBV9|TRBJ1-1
CASSGSNTEAFF
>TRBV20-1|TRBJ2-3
CSARDRETDTQYF
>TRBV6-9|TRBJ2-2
CASSFDSKVGELFF
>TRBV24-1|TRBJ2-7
CSTSDARSPGDEQYF
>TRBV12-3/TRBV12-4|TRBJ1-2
CASSLLGGLGYTF
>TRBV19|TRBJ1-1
CASSITGSSTGTEAFF
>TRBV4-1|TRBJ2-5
CASSQDWSEETQYF
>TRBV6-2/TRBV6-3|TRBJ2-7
CASDRGTGSLEQYF
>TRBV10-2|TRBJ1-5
CASSESYRTGGKQPQHF
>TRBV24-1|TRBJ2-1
CATSLAGSSYNEQFF
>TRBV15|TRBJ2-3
CATNSSTDTKYF
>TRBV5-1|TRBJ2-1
CASSQQGIDEQFF
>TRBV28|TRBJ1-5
CASSLRGAQPQHF
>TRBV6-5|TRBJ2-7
CASSYAENYEQYF
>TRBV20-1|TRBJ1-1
CSAGNTGGRTEAFF
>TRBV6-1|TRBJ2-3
CASSEEGVGADTQYF
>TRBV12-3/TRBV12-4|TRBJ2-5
CASSLGGALETQYF
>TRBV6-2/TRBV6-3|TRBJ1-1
CASKRQGCSESFF